What follows describes a single TCR beta chain. Its cognate antigen is unknown. Germline values: CDR1 MNHEY, CDR2 SMNVEV (reference sequence). Trimming cost V 2 bases and J 2 bases; bases outside gene matches: 5. The CDR3 sequence is 15 residues long. The data are from a study of shared clonotypes between healthy human individuals. General study results and limits: It was the non-shared clonotypes that had lower generation probabilities than clonotypes shared by all four donors.

The run depth of the assay was deep. In the original workflow: Filtering differed since immunoSEQ provided only junctions, with no quality scores. TCRdb keeps only in-frame clones here, not all; method: immunoSEQ multiplex PCR. V, J and clone size derive from that table, while D and trimming were established from the DNA sequence. The sample comprises about 380,000 clones, 90% to 98% of which are singletons, and less than 0.35% rests with the top ten. Healthy HIV-negative adults without recent acute infections or vaccinations served as donors. The origin of this receptor is a man aged 30-40 years in good health. The sequenced sample was memory CD8+ T cells sorted from blood. Subset specified: CD45RO+ cells pooled with CCR7-negative TemRA cells. The rearrangement joins TRBV27 to TRBJ2-5; 7 positions agree with TRBD2. In DNA, the CDR3 is TGTGCCAGCAGTTTACTAGCGGAAGTGCAAGAGACCCAGTACTTC. Amino acid sequence: CASSLLAEVQETQYF.